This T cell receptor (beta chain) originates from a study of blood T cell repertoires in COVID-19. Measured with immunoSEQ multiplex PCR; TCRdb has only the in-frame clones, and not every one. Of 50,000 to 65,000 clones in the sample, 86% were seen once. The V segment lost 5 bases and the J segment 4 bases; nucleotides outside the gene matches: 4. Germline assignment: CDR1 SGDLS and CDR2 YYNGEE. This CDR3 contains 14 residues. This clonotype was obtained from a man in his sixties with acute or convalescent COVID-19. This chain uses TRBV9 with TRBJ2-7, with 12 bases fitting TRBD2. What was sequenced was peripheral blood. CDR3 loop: CASSLAGGLYEQYF. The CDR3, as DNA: TGTGCCAGCAGTCTAGCGGGGGGGCTGTACGAGCAGTACTTC.